This T cell receptor beta chain stems from a study of shared clonotypes between healthy human individuals. Clones were read by immunoSEQ multiplex PCR, and TCRdb kept only the in-frame ones, dropping some. The sample has under 700,000 clones, approximately 95% seen once. Study-wide points: Naive CD4 clonotype sharing across a few donors was 4% to 5.5%. In contrast to clonotypes shared by all four donors, non-shared clonotypes had lower generation probabilities.

In germline, CDR1 is SNHLY, CDR2 FYNNEI. V was shortened by 5 bases and J by 3 bases, with 8 bases between the two germline ends. The CDR3 consists of 13 residues. Remarks on this clone: Its antigen is undetermined.

CD45RO-negative, CCR7-selected cells formed the naive CD8 fraction, which excluded terminally differentiated effector memory CD45RA+ cells. This chain joins TRBV2 and TRBJ1-5; possible D gene TRBD1, 5 bases. Material: naive CD8+ T cells sorted from blood. This TCR was sampled from a woman under 40 in good health. For the CDR3, the DNA is TGTGCCAGCAGTCCAGGGCCCAATCAGCCCCAGCATTTT. This encodes CASSPGPNQPQHF.